The entry that follows covers one T cell receptor beta chain sequence. The source of the sample is a study of cytomegalovirus exposure and HLA in healthy donors. This PCR relied on a set of 60 Vbeta primers and 13 Jbeta primers. Profiling relied on immunoSEQ multiplex PCR, and the TCRdb table lists in-frame clones only, not all of them. The table for this sample gives roughly 150,000 clones. The CDR3 runs 14 residues. Per the germline V gene, CDR1 is LNHDA and CDR2 is SQIVND (reference sequence). Trimming left V 5 bases short and J 3 bases short, with 13 bases between. Healthy people donating bone marrow made up the donors.

The sample consisted of PBMCs. This receptor was taken from a woman between 45 and 60 years old in good health and CMV-seronegative. The chain is built from TRBV19 and TRBJ1-2; D perhaps matches TRBD1 (5 bases). In DNA form, the CDR3 reads TGTGCCAGTAGTCCTGGACGGGGGGACTATGGCTACACCTTC. Its protein is CASSPGRGDYGYTF.